A single sample gave rise to the 23 T cell receptor beta chains below, sequenced in a study of shared clonotypes between healthy human individuals. Here immunoSEQ multiplex PCR was the method, and the copy in TCRdb shows in-frame clones only, minus some. This table has hundreds of thousands of clones, about 95% appearing once. Naive CD8 cells, CD45RO-negative and positively selected for CCR7, excluded terminally differentiated effector memory CD45RA+ cells. The sequenced sample was naive CD8+ T cells sorted from blood. These receptors were obtained from a woman aged 25 to 39 in good health.

The genes are TRBV2 and TRBJ1-4; TRBD1 matches at 7 bases. The V and J ends lost 8 bases and 12 bases, in that order; junction bases with no gene match: 9. The length of the CDR3 is 12 residues. CDR1 and CDR2 from the germline V gene are SNHLY and FYNNEI. CDR3 nucleotides: TGTGCCAGCCGCCCTGGACAGGTGGAACTGTTTTTT. It yields the protein CASRPGQVELFF.

The genes are TRBV5-8 and TRBJ2-3, with D perhaps given as TRBD1 or TRBD2 (6 bases each). Germline V gene lookup returns CDR1 SGHTS and CDR2 YDEGEE. There are 15 residues in the CDR3. V dropped 3 bases and J dropped 0 bases, with 11 bases sitting between them. The CDR3 here is CASSYGGGSTDTQYF. CDR3 coding DNA: TGTGCCAGCAGCTACGGAGGGGGGAGCACAGATACGCAGTATTTT.

This clone was recorded once. The chain carries TRBV5-1 and TRBJ2-2; D not resolved. Per the germline V gene, CDR1 is SGHRS and CDR2 is YFSETQ. This CDR3 spans 15 amino acids. V was shortened by 3 bases and J by 3 bases, with 12 bases between the two germline ends. Here the CDR3 reads CASSSDRSYTGELFF. In DNA form, the CDR3 reads TGCGCCAGCAGCTCGGACCGGTCATACACCGGGGAGCTGTTTTTT.

The rearrangement links TRBV11-2 to TRBJ2-7; 7 bases fit TRBD2. J gave up 0 bases and V 2 bases, and 4 bases lay outside the gene matches. CDR1 and CDR2 (germline): SGHAT, FQNNGV. CDR3 length: 15 residues. The CDR3, as DNA: TGTGCCAGCAGCTTATACGCGGGAGACTCCTACGAGCAGTACTTC. Encoded protein: CASSLYAGDSYEQYF.

The chain carries TRBV5-6 and TRBJ2-7; 8 bases line up with TRBD1. CDR1 and CDR2 (germline): SGHDT, YYEEEE. After removal of 4 bases from V and 3 bases from J, the junction contained 12 bases not matched to a gene. The CDR3 spans 16 residues. The DNA of the CDR3 is TGTGCCAGCAGCATAAACCTCGGACAGGGTCGCTACGAGCAGTACTTC. This encodes CASSINLGQGRYEQYF.

V is TRBV5-4 and J is TRBJ2-7; TRBD2 aligns across 11 bases. J gave up 5 bases and V 4 bases, and 8 bases lay outside the gene matches. CDR1 and CDR2 (germline): SGHNT, YYREEE (reference sequence). The length of the CDR3 is 15 residues. CDR3 in amino acids: CASSIGTSGGDEQYF. DNA of the CDR3: TGTGCCAGCAGCATCGGGACTAGCGGAGGGGACGAGCAGTACTTC.

The V and J genes are TRBV5-4 and TRBJ2-7; 7 nucleotides line up with TRBD1. V gave up 2 bases and J gave up 0 bases; unmatched junction bases: 2. This CDR3 is built from 14 residues. The V gene's germline CDR1 is SGHNT and CDR2 YYREEE (reference sequence). CDR3 sequence: CASSFGDSSYEQYF. The CDR3 nucleotides are TGTGCCAGCAGCTTTGGGGACAGCTCCTACGAGCAGTACTTC.

The chain recombines TRBV28 with TRBJ1-1, with 11 nucleotides matching TRBD1. The CDR3 loop spans 14 amino acids. The germline gives CDR1 MDHEN, CDR2 SYDVKM. Trimming took 7 bases from V and 5 from J; bases not matched to a gene: 6. As DNA, the CDR3 is TGTGCCAGCAAGGGACAGGGGGAAATAACTGAAGCTTTCTTT. This encodes CASKGQGEITEAFF.

The chain carries TRBV5-4 and TRBJ2-7, with 10 bases lining up with TRBD2. Per germline, CDR1 SGHNT and CDR2 YYREEE (reference sequence). The CDR3 spans 16 residues. V shed 4 bases, J shed 2 bases, and the junction held 9 bases outside the gene matches. CDR3 residues: CASSIAWTSGTYEQYF. The CDR3 nucleotides read TGTGCCAGCAGCATTGCGTGGACTAGCGGTACCTACGAGCAGTACTTC. Based on the CDR3 plus reference TRBV5-4 and TRBJ2-7, the full variable domain is ETGVTQSPTHLIKTRGQQVTLRCSSQSGHNTVSWYQQALGQGPQFIFQYYREEENGRGNFPPRFSGLQFPNYSSELNVNALELDDSALYLCASSIAWTSGTYEQYFGPGTRLTVT.

The chain combines TRBV30 with TRBJ1-1; a possible D gene is TRBD1 (6 bases). V dropped 4 bases and J dropped 1 base, with 10 bases sitting between them. The CDR3 is 13 amino acids. Germline assignment: CDR1 GTSNPN and CDR2 SVGIG (reference sequence). CDR3 in DNA: TGTGCCTGGACCCAGGGGTGGAACACTGAAGCTTTCTTT. Its protein is CAWTQGWNTEAFF.

The chain employs TRBV5-6 and TRBJ2-5; tentatively, D is TRBD1 or TRBD2 (5 bases each). The germline V gene has CDR1 SGHDT and CDR2 YYEEEE. The CDR3 sequence is 12 residues long. The germline V and J ends were trimmed by 6 bases and 3 bases, with 9 bases remaining between them. CDR3 DNA: TGTGCCAGCACTGGGACGGAAGAGACCCAGTACTTC. The encoded protein is CASTGTEETQYF.

The genes are TRBV7-9 and TRBJ2-1, with TRBD2 identical over 9 bases. Germline CDR1 SEHNR, CDR2 FQNEAQ (reference sequence). CDR3 length equals 17 residues. V shed 5 bases and J 4 bases; nucleotides not matched to a gene: 12. Written as DNA, the CDR3 is TGTGCCAGCAGCCCAAGACTAGCGGCCCAACCTTACAATGAGCAGTTCTTC. Its translation: CASSPRLAAQPYNEQFF. Together with reference TRBV7-9 and TRBJ2-1, the CDR3 gives the full variable domain: DTGVSQNPRHKITKRGQNVTFRCDPISEHNRLYWYRQTLGQGPEFLTYFQNEAQLEKSRLLSDRFSAERPKGSFSTLEIQRTEQGDSAMYLCASSPRLAAQPYNEQFFGPGTRLTVL.

V is TRBV28 and J is TRBJ1-5, with D possibly matching TRBD1 (5 bases). CDR1 is MDHEN, CDR2 SYDVKM, per germline. With 3 bases removed from V and 3 bases from J, the gap between germline ends came to 12 bases. This CDR3 spans 15 amino acids. The CDR3 DNA is TGTGCCAGCAGTTTGGTCTACAGGAACAATCAGCCCCAGCATTTT. This encodes CASSLVYRNNQPQHF.

The chain recombines TRBV6-5 with TRBJ2-7, with D perhaps matching TRBD2 (5 bases). Trimming pared 6 bases from V and 6 bases from J, leaving 18 bases between. The CDR3 has 14 residues. Germline V CDR1 and CDR2: MNHEY, SVGAGI. CDR3 sequence reads: CASSTTKRGFEQYF. The CDR3 DNA reads as TGTGCCAGCAGCACCACAAAAAGAGGGTTCGAGCAGTACTTC.

This chain links TRBV7-8 with TRBJ2-7, with D perhaps TRBD2 (5 bases). With 1 base removed from V and 5 bases from J, the gap between germline ends came to 18 bases. The CDR3 consists of 16 residues. The germline V gene encodes CDR1 SGHVS and CDR2 FQNEAQ. The CDR3 loop reads CASSLVFPGSGDEQYF. CDR3 bases: TGTGCCAGCAGCTTAGTTTTTCCGGGAAGCGGAGACGAGCAGTACTTC.

The chain links TRBV28 to TRBJ2-1; 7 bases align to TRBD2. V lost 2 bases to trimming and J lost 13 bases; unmatched junction nucleotides: 17. CDR3 length: 16 residues. Germline CDR1 reads MDHEN; CDR2 reads SYDVKM. This chain's CDR3 is CASSLPFGLVAREQFF. The CDR3 DNA sequence: TGTGCCAGCAGTTTACCGTTCGGACTAGTTGCGCGGGAACAGTTCTTC.

J is TRBJ1-2 and V is TRBV5-4, with 8 bases identical to TRBD1. In germline, CDR1 is SGHNT, CDR2 YYREEE (reference sequence). J lost 6 bases, V lost 5 bases, and 9 bases had no gene match. The CDR3 sequence is 14 residues long. CDR3 sequence: CASSPGTGADGYTF. The CDR3 DNA is TGTGCCAGCAGTCCCGGGACAGGAGCGGATGGCTACACCTTC.

V usage is TRBV5-4 and J usage is TRBJ1-1; D remains unclear. Trimming removed 4 bases at V and 5 bases at J, with 12 bases between. CDR1 is SGHNT, CDR2 YYREEE, per germline (reference sequence). CDR3 length: 13 residues. In nucleotides, the CDR3 is TGTGCCAGCAGCCCCCCCGGGGAAACTGAAGCTTTCTTT. The encoded protein is CASSPPGETEAFF.

This chain joins TRBV7-8 and TRBJ1-2; D uncertain. V gave up 5 bases and J gave up 8 bases, with 15 bases separating them. This CDR3 comprises 13 residues. The germline V gene encodes CDR1 SGHVS and CDR2 FQNEAQ. CDR3 DNA: TGTGCCAGCAGCCCAGGCGATCTAGGCGGCTACACCTTC. Protein product: CASSPGDLGGYTF.

The chain combines TRBV6-4 with TRBJ2-7; D is undetermined. CDR1 and CDR2 (germline): MRHNA, SNTAGT. V lost 5 bases to trimming and J lost 3 bases, with 26 bases between them. The CDR3 totals 18 residues. CDR3 in amino acids: CASSYFPYSETGNYEQYF. The DNA for the CDR3 is TGTGCCAGCAGTTACTTTCCTTACTCGGAAACTGGAAACTACGAGCAGTACTTC.

Here the CDR3 DNA reads TGTGCCAGCAGAACGGACAGAGAGACCCAGTACTTC. This gives the protein CASRTDRETQYF. The rearrangement links TRBV2 to TRBJ2-5; TRBD1 might be the D (6 bases). Germline V gene data show CDR1 as SNHLY and CDR2 as FYNNEI. This CDR3 contains 12 residues. Trimming removed 6 bases from V and 4 bases from J, with 9 bases in between.

The chain joins TRBV19 to TRBJ1-5, with unresolved D. V lost 1 base and J 4 bases, leaving 8 bases between the germline ends. CDR3 length: 14 amino acids. From germline, CDR1 is LNHDA and CDR2 SQIVND (reference sequence). CDR3 coding DNA: TGTGCCAGTAGTATAGCAATAGGGAATCAGCCCCAGCATTTT. It specifies CASSIAIGNQPQHF.

This sequence joins TRBV6-5 and TRBJ2-2; D uncertain. The CDR3 loop spans 11 amino acids. Between the trimmed V and J ends, which lost 6 bases and 3 bases, there was a span of 2 bases. The germline CDR1 and CDR2 sequences are MNHEY and SVGAGI. The DNA for the CDR3 is TGTGCCAGCAGGGACACCGGGGAGCTGTTTTTT. As protein: CASRDTGELFF.